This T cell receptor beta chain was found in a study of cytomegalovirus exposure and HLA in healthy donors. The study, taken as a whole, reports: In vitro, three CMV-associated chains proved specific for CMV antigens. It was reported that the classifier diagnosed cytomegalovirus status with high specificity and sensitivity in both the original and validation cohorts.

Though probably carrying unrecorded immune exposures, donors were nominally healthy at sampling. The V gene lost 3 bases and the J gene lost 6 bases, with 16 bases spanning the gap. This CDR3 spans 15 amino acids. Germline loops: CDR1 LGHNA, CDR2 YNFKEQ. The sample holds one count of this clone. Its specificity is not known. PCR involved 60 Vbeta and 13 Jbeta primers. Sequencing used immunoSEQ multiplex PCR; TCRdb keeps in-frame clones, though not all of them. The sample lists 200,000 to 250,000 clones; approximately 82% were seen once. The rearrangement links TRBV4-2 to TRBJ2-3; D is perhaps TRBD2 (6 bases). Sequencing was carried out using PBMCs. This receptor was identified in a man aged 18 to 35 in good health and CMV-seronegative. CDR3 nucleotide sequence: TGTGCCAGCAGCCAGGGCCCGGCGGAGGGGGATACGCAGTATTTT. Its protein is CASSQGPAEGDTQYF.